This T cell receptor beta chain was found in a study of T cells after yellow fever vaccination. Study-level information: It was SMART-Seq v4 Ultra Low Input that prepared the fractions with low cell numbers. Findings of the study overall: Reappearance after the booster was observed for most primary-vaccination clones (about 95% CD4, just over 85% CD8).

CDR3 length: 14 amino acids. CDR1 and CDR2 from the germline V gene are SGHAT and FQNNGV. This clonotype has a single count. Its target is unknown. Sequence at one end of the junction differs from germline and may be a read error. The authors made TCR cDNA by 5'RACE template switching, adding a universal primer site and UMIs. TCRdb passed the 5' RACE reads through MiXCR, listing each CDR3 protein once. This table has just under 600,000 distinct CDR3 sequences, around an eighth appearing once. The rearrangement uses TRBV11-2 and TRBJ2-7, with 8 bases fitting TRBD2. This specimen was PBMCs, taken on the day of the yellow fever booster vaccination. This sequence was found in a man between 25 and 39 years old who received the YFV17D yellow fever vaccine. For the CDR3, the DNA is TGTGCCAGCAGCTTACGGACTAGCTCCTACAAGCAGTACTTC. It yields the protein CASSLRTSSYKQYF.